This T cell receptor beta chain was captured in a study of CD4 T cells in relation to SARS-CoV-2 and coronaviruses. Germline CDR1 MNHEY, CDR2 SVGAGI. This CDR3 contains 15 residues. Trimming took off 5 bases at V and 0 bases at J, with 11 bases between the two ends. For this clone: Its antigen is unidentified.

TCRdb's copy holds only in-frame clones and misses some; the assay was immunoSEQ multiplex PCR. The sample yields about 18,000 clones, 60% to 85% seen once. The unexposed donors gave CD4+ T cells in 2011-2018, prior to COVID-19. Isolation of CD4+ T cells took place after nine to ten days in culture. The chain links TRBV6-5 to TRBJ2-1; no definite D call. The specimen was CD4+ T cells from PBMCs, cultured in vitro. This clonotype originated in a human donor in good health. CDR3 amino acids: CASSPTAYSYNEQFF. The CDR3 coding sequence is TGTGCCAGCAGTCCAACAGCTTACTCCTACAATGAGCAGTTCTTC.